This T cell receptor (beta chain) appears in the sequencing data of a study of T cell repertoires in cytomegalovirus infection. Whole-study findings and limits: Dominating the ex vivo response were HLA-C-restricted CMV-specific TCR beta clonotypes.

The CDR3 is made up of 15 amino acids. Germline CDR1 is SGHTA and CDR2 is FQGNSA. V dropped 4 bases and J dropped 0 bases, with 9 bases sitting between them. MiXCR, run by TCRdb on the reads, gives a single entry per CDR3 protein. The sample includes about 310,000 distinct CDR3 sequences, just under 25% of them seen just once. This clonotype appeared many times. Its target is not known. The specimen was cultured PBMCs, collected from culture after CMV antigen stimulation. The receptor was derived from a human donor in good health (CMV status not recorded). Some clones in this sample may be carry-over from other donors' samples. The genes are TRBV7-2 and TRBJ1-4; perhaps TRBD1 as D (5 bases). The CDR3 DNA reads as TGTGCCAGCAGCTCTACAGGTGCAACTAATGAAAAACTGTTTTTT. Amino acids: CASSSTGATNEKLFF.